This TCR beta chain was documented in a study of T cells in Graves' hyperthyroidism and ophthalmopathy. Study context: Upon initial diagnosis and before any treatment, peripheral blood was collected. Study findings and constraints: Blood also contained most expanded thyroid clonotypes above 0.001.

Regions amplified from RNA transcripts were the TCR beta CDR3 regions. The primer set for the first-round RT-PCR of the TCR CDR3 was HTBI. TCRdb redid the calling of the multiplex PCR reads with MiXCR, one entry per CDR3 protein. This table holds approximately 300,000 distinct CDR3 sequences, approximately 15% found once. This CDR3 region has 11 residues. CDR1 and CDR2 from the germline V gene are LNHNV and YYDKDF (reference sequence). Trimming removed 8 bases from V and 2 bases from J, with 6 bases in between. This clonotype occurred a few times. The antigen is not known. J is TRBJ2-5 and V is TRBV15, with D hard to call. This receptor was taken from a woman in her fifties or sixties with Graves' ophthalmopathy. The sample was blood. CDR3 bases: TGTGCCACCCGAAAACAAGAGACCCAGTACTTC. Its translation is CATRKQETQYF.